This T cell receptor (beta chain) was observed in a study of blood T cell repertoires in COVID-19. The method was immunoSEQ multiplex PCR; TCRdb's version includes in-frame clones alone and lacks a portion of them. The table shows approximately 250,000 clones, with around 83% occurring only once. The sequence derives from a man aged 40-55 years with acute or convalescent COVID-19. Sequenced input: peripheral blood.

This CDR3 is CASSPIVFGVGNTEAFF. The CDR3 nucleotides are TGTGCCAGCTCACCAATCGTCTTCGGGGTTGGGAACACTGAAGCTTTCTTT. The chain carries TRBV18 and TRBJ1-1; D remains unclear. V lost 2 bases and J 1 base, leaving 17 bases between the germline ends. The germline CDR1 and CDR2 sequences are KGHSH and LQKENI. CDR3 length: 17 residues.